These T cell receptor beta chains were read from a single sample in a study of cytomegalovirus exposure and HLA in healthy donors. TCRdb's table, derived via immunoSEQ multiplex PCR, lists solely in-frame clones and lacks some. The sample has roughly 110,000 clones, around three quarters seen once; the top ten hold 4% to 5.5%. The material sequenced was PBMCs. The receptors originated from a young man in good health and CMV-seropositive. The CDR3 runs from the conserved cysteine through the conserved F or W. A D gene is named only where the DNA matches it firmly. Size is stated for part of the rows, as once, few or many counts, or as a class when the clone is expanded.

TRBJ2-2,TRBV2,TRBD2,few,CASSESAGGYTGELFF,TGTGCCAGCAGTGAATCAGCGGGGGGTTACACCGGGGAGCTGTTTTTT
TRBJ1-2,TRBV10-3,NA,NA,CAISDLQVNYGYTF,TGTGCCATCAGTGACCTACAGGTCAACTATGGCTACACCTTC
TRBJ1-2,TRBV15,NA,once,CATSRDVRAHGGYTF,TGTGCCACCAGCAGAGACGTGAGGGCTCATGGTGGCTACACCTTC
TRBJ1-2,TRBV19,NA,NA,CASSPGTIYGYPF,TGTGCCAGTAGTCCCGGGACAATTTATGGCTACCCCTTC
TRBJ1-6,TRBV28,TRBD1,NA,CASSSYRGLDSPLHF,TGTGCCAGCAGTTCATACAGGGGGCTAGACTCACCCCTCCACTTT
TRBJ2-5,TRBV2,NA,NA,CASSPRTGRGETQYF,TGTGCCAGCAGTCCACGGACAGGGAGGGGAGAGACCCAGTACTTC
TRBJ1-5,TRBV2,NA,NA,CASSLRQAGQPQHF,TGTGCCAGCAGTCTTCGACAGGCGGGTCAGCCCCAGCATTTT
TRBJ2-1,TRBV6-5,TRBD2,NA,CASRTSGGYNEQFF,TGTGCCAGCAGGACTAGCGGGGGGTACAATGAGCAGTTCTTC
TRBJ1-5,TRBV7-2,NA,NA,CASSLVGGAVNQPQHF,TGTGCCAGCAGCTTAGTCGGGGGGGCCGTCAATCAGCCCCAGCATTTT
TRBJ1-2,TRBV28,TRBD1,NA,CASSLGQGENYGYTF,TGTGCCAGCAGTTTAGGGCAGGGGGAAAACTATGGCTACACCTTC
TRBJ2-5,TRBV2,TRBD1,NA,CASSGTHRGHQETQYF,TGTGCCAGCAGTGGAACCCACAGGGGCCATCAAGAGACCCAGTACTTC
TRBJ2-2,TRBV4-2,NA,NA,CASSQERANTGELFF,TGTGCCAGCAGCCAAGAACGAGCGAACACCGGGGAGCTGTTTTTT
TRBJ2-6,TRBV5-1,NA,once,CASSLGGGAGANVLTF,TGCGCCAGCAGCTTGGGGGGGGGCGCTGGGGCCAACGTCCTGACTTTC
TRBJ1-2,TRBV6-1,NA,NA,CASSEGRSANYGYTF,TGTGCCAGCAGTGAAGGCAGGTCGGCCAACTATGGCTACACCTTC
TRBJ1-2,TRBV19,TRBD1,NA,CASSVGQDYGYTF,TGTGCCAGTAGCGTAGGACAGGACTATGGCTACACCTTC
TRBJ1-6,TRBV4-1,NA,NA,CASSQDILGASPLHF,TGCGCCAGCAGCCAAGATATTCTGGGGGCGTCGCCCCTCCACTTT
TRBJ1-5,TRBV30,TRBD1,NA,CAWSVDGTGQPQHF,TGTGCCTGGAGTGTGGACGGGACAGGTCAGCCCCAGCATTTT
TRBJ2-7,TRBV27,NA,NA,CASHTGLMNEQYF,TGTGCCAGTCATACAGGGCTGATGAACGAGCAGTACTTC